The clone carrying this TCR beta chain was detected many times. A single record per CDR3 protein comes from TCRdb applying MiXCR to the RT-PCR reads. The repertoire holds about 680,000 distinct CDR3 sequences, with 13% to 15% as singletons. This clonotype originated in a female donor in good health, serving as a healthy control. Sequences were obtained from memory CD4+ T cells from blood.

For the CDR3, the DNA is TGTGCCAGCAGCTTTGATCCGGGACCCTCCTACAATGAGCAGTTCTTC. Translating gives CASSFDPGPSYNEQFF. The chain recombines TRBV5-5 with TRBJ2-1; either TRBD1 or TRBD2 may fit D (5 bases each). From germline, CDR1 is SGHKS and CDR2 YYEKEE (reference sequence). V was shortened by 2 bases and J by 0 bases, with 12 bases between the two germline ends. The CDR3 is 16 amino acids.